The clone carrying this TCR beta chain has more than one count but fewer than ten. TCRdb independently ran MiXCR on the 5' RACE reads; one entry per CDR3 protein. Of some 310,000 distinct CDR3 sequences in the sample, 20% to 25% were seen once. V was pared by 4 bases and J by 2 bases, with 8 bases between. CDR1 is MNHEY and CDR2 is SVGEGT in the germline V gene. The CDR3 is 14 residues long. The data derive from a study of T-cell memory formation after mild COVID-19. The specimen sequenced was PBMCs or a T cell subset sorted from them (not recorded which). The chain joins TRBV6-2 or TRBV6-3 to TRBJ2-2; D not certain. This receptor was taken from a man aged 18 to 35 who had mild COVID-19 (a few samples of this study predate the infection). Cell type and time point are not known. Written as DNA, the CDR3 is TGTGCCAGCAGTTCGAGACGTAACACCGGGGAGCTGTTTTTT. Its protein is CASSSRRNTGELFF.